The 15 T cell receptor beta chains below were found in one sample sequenced in a study of OX40 agonist ivuxolimab in advanced cancers. Libraries were prepared by immunoSEQ multiplex PCR; TCRdb keeps only in-frame clonotypes and omits some of them. The sample yields some 61,000 clones, roughly 90% seen once. The sequences come from CD4+ or CD8+ T cells sorted from blood, collected in a trial of the OX40 agonist ivuxolimab. These receptors all stem from an adult with an advanced solid tumor such as melanoma, head and neck, liver or kidney cancer.

This clone was seen more than once but under ten times. V and J are TRBV5-6 and TRBJ2-5; no definite D call. V dropped 4 bases and J dropped 2 bases, with 18 bases sitting between them. CDR1 and CDR2 from the germline V gene are SGHDT and YYEEEE. The CDR3 has 16 amino acids. In DNA, the CDR3 is TGTGCCAGCAGCCCCGCACTCAGACGAAAGCAAGAGACCCAGTACTTC. It translates to CASSPALRRKQETQYF.

The rearrangement uses TRBV19 and TRBJ1-4; unclear D gene. This CDR3 contains 13 residues. CDR1 is LNHDA, CDR2 SQIVND, per germline (reference sequence). V lost 7 bases, J lost 8 bases, and 14 bases lay in between. The CDR3 is CASNRNSGEKLFF. CDR3 DNA: TGTGCCAGTAACCGGAACAGTGGCGAAAAACTGTTTTTT.

The gene calls are TRBV7-3 and TRBJ2-2; 12 bases align to TRBD1. The V and J ends lost 5 bases and 5 bases, in that order; junction bases with no gene match: 9. There are 17 residues in the CDR3. Germline assignment: CDR1 SGHTA and CDR2 FQGTGA. CDR3 sequence (DNA): TGTGCCAGCAGCCCCCAACCGGGACAGGGGGCGACCGGGGAGCTGTTTTTT. Translating gives CASSPQPGQGATGELFF.

The DNA of the CDR3 is TGTGCCAGCAGCTTAAGTAGAGCGGGAGGCAACAATGAGCAGTTCTTC. Its translation is CASSLSRAGGNNEQFF. The chain couples TRBV7-3 to TRBJ2-1; 9 bases line up with TRBD2. Germline assignment: CDR1 SGHTA and CDR2 FQGTGA. The CDR3 has 16 residues. J was trimmed by 5 bases and V by 1 base; bases with no gene match: 6.

The gene calls are TRBV14 and TRBJ1-3; no definite D call. The CDR3 contains 16 residues. V was clipped by 1 base and J by 0 bases, with 10 bases between them. Germline assignment: CDR1 SGHDN and CDR2 FVKESK. CDR3 nucleotide sequence: TGTGCCAGCAGCCAAGCGGGGTCTCACTCTGGAAACACCATATATTTT. Its translation is CASSQAGSHSGNTIYF. The whole variable domain, filled in from reference TRBV14 and TRBJ1-3, reads EAGVTQFPSHSVIEKGQTVTLRCDPISGHDNLYWYRRVMGKEIKFLLHFVKESKQDESGMPNNRFLAERTGGTYSTLKVQPAELEDSGVYFCASSQAGSHSGNTIYFGEGSWLTVV.

V and J are TRBV27 and TRBJ2-7; 9 bases map to TRBD2. The CDR3 contains 16 residues. The junction had 15 bases not matched to a gene; V was cut back by 10 bases and J by 2 bases. The germline CDR1 and CDR2 sequences are MNHEY and SMNVEV (reference sequence). This CDR3 reads CATAVIPSGETYEQYF. CDR3 nucleotides: TGTGCCACAGCGGTTATCCCTAGCGGGGAAACCTACGAGCAGTACTTC.

The chain is built from TRBV30 and TRBJ2-2; possibly TRBD2 for D (5 bases). The CDR3 is made up of 14 amino acids. The V gene lost 5 bases and the J gene lost 3 bases, with 13 bases spanning the gap. Germline V CDR1 and CDR2: GTSNPN, SVGIG (reference sequence). The CDR3 is CAWAGMAYTGELFF. Written as DNA, the CDR3 is TGTGCCTGGGCCGGGATGGCGTACACCGGGGAGCTGTTTTTT.

The gene calls are TRBV19 and TRBJ1-2, with D possibly being TRBD1 (6 bases). The CDR3 extends over 15 amino acids. V lost 7 bases and J lost 3, with 18 bases in between. Per germline, CDR1 LNHDA and CDR2 SQIVND (reference sequence). CDR3 in amino acids: CASMGEQGPHYGYTF. The CDR3, as DNA: TGTGCCAGTATGGGGGAACAGGGTCCCCACTATGGCTACACCTTC.

The V and J genes are TRBV30 and TRBJ1-4; no firm D call. This CDR3 region has 13 residues. V lost 7 bases and J 7 bases, leaving 16 bases between the germline ends. CDR1 and CDR2 from the germline V gene are GTSNPN and SVGIG (reference sequence). The CDR3 DNA is TGTGCCTTCCAGGCTCCCGCGAGTGAAAAACTGTTTTTT. It yields the protein CAFQAPASEKLFF.

V is TRBV5-4 and J is TRBJ2-5, with D possibly matching TRBD1 (7 bases). The CDR3 has 15 amino acids. The V end was cut by 4 bases, the J end by 2 bases, with 15 bases between. Looked up from germline, CDR1 is SGHNT and CDR2 is YYREEE (reference sequence). This CDR3 is CASSPGGQGQETQYF. In nucleotides, the CDR3 is TGTGCCAGCAGCCCAGGGGGGCAGGGGCAAGAGACCCAGTACTTC.

The sample holds one count of this clone. In DNA, the CDR3 is TGCAGCGCCGCGACTAGCGGGGGGACAAACACCGGGGAGCTGTTTTTT. It translates to CSAATSGGTNTGELFF. The chain uses TRBV29-1 and TRBJ2-2; 13 bases map to TRBD2. Losses at the gene ends were 7 bases for V and 2 bases for J; bases not matched to a gene: 7. The CDR3 length is 16 residues. Germline loops: CDR1 SQVTM, CDR2 ANQGSEA.

The V call is TRBV7-3, the J call TRBJ2-3, with 8 bases lining up with TRBD1. V shed 5 bases and J 6 bases; nucleotides not matched to a gene: 7. This CDR3 comprises 14 residues. Germline assignment: CDR1 SGHTA and CDR2 FQGTGA. The CDR3 sequence: CASSPGQDMDTQYF. The DNA of the CDR3 is TGTGCCAGCAGCCCGGGACAGGATATGGATACGCAGTATTTT.

The table lists this clone with a count of one. The rearrangement joins TRBV7-8 to TRBJ1-2, with 7 bases that match TRBD1. The germline V gene has CDR1 SGHVS and CDR2 FQNEAQ. The CDR3 sequence is 18 residues long. The ends lost 1 base at V and 6 bases at J; junction bases unmatched: 17. This CDR3 reads CASSLEKLQGTLRDGYTF. DNA for the CDR3: TGTGCCAGCAGCTTAGAGAAATTACAGGGGACGTTAAGGGATGGCTACACCTTC.

V usage is TRBV11-1 and J usage is TRBJ2-7, with 9 bases that match TRBD1. Germline CDR1 SGHAT, CDR2 FQDESV (reference sequence). The CDR3 has 15 residues. V shed 4 bases and J 2 bases; nucleotides not matched to a gene: 6. In DNA form, the CDR3 reads TGTGCCAGCAGCTGGGGACAGGGAAGGGCCTACGAGCAGTACTTC. Amino acid sequence: CASSWGQGRAYEQYF. Variable domain in full (rest from reference TRBV11-1 and TRBJ2-7): EAEVAQSPRYKITEKSQAVAFWCDPISGHATLYWYRQILGQGPELLVQFQDESVVDDSQLPKDRFSAERLKGVDSTLKIQPAELGDSAMYLCASSWGQGRAYEQYFGPGTRLTVT.

The V call is TRBV6-6, the J call TRBJ2-7; perhaps D is TRBD1 or TRBD2 (5 bases each). The CDR3 covers 14 residues. CDR1 is MNHNY, CDR2 SVGAGI, per germline (reference sequence). Trimming took 5 bases from V and 2 from J, leaving 13 bases between them. The CDR3 DNA follows: TGTGCCAGCAGTGGGGACCGAGCCCCCTACGAGCAGTACTTC. Its translation is CASSGDRAPYEQYF.